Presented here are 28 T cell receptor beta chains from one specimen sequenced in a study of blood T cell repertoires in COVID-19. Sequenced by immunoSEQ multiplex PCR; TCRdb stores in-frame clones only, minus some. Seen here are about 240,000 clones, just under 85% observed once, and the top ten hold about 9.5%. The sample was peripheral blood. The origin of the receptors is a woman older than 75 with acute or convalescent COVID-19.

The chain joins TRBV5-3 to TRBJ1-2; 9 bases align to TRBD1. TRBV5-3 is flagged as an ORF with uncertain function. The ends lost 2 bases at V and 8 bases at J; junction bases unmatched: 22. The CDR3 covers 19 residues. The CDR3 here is CARSFPPTGTGRASHGYTF. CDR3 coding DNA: TGTGCCAGAAGCTTCCCTCCTACCGGGACAGGGCGGGCAAGTCACGGCTACACCTTC.

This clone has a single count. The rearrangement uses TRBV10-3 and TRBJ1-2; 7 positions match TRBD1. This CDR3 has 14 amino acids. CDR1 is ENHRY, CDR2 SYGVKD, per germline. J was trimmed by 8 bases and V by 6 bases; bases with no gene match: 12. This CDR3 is CAIRKKQGENGYTF. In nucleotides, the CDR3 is TGTGCCATCAGAAAAAAGCAGGGGGAGAACGGCTACACCTTC.

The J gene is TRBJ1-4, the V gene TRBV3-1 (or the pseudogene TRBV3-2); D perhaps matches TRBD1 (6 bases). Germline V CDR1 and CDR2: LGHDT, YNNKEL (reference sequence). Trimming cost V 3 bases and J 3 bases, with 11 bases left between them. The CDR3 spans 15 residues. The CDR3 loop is CASSHREGANEKLFF. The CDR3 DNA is TGTGCCAGCAGCCATCGAGAGGGGGCTAATGAAAAACTGTTTTTT.

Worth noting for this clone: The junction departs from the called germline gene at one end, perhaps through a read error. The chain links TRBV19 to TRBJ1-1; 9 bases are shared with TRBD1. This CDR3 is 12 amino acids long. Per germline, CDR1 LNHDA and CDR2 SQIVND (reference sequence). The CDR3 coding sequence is TGTGCCAGTAGTATCGGTGGACAGGGGTCTCTCTTT. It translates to CASSIGGQGSLF.

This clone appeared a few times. As DNA, the CDR3 is TGTGCCAGCAGCTTAGAAGTGAGTAGGGGACATGAAGCTTTCTTT. As protein: CASSLEVSRGHEAFF. The V and J genes are TRBV7-2 and TRBJ1-1; perhaps TRBD1 as D (6 bases). CDR3 length: 15 residues. Looked up from germline, CDR1 is SGHTA and CDR2 is FQGNSA. Trimming left V 1 base short and J 7 bases short, with 16 bases between.

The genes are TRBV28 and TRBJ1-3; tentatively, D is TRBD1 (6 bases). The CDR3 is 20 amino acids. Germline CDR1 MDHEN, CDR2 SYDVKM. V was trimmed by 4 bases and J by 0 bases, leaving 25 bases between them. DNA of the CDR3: TGTGCCAGCAGTTCCCTAGACAGGTCCCCCAGGCTGAGCTCTGGAAACACCATATATTTT. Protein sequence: CASSSLDRSPRLSSGNTIYF. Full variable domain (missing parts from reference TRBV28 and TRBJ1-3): DVKVTQSSRYLVKRTGEKVFLECVQDMDHENMFWYRQDPGLGLRLIYFSYDVKMKEKGDIPEGYSVSREKKERFSLILESASTNQTSMYLCASSSLDRSPRLSSGNTIYFGEGSWLTVV.

The CDR3 nucleotides read TGTGCCAGCAGCCAAGGAAAGTGGGGGGGGCATGATGAGCAGTTCTTC. Its translation is CASSQGKWGGHDEQFF. The V call is TRBV3-1 (or the pseudogene TRBV3-2), the J call TRBJ2-1, with D possibly matching TRBD2 (7 bases). This CDR3 has 16 amino acids. Germline CDR1 reads LGHDT; CDR2 reads YNNKEL (reference sequence). V was shortened by 1 base and J by 8 bases, with 18 bases between the two germline ends.

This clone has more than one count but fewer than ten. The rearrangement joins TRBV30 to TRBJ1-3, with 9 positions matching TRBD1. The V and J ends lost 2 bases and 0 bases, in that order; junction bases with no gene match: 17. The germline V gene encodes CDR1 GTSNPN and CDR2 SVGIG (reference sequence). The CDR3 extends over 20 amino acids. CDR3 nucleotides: TGTGCCTGGAGTTCTTCGACAGGGGGACTTCTATCTGGCTCTGGAAACACCATATATTTT. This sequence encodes CAWSSSTGGLLSGSGNTIYF.

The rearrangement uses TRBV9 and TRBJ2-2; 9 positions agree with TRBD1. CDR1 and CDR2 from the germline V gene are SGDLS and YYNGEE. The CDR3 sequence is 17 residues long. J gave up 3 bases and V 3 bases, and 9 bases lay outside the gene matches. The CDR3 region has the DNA TGTGCCAGCAGCGCACCACCGGACAGGGGTTACACCGGGGAGCTGTTTTTT. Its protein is CASSAPPDRGYTGELFF.

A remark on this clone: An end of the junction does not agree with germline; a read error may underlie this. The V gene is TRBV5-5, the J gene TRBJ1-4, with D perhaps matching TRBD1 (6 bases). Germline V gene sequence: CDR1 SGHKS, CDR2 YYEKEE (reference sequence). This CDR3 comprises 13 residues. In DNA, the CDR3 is TGTGCCAGCAGCGGGACACCGGGTGCAACCGGGTATTTT. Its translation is CASSGTPGATGYF.

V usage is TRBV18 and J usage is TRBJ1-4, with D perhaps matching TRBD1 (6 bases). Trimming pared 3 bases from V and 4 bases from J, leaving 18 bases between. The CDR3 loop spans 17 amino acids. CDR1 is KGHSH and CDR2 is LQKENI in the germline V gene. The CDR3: CASSPTPPTGINEKLFF. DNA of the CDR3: TGTGCCAGCTCACCGACCCCACCGACAGGAATTAATGAAAAACTGTTTTTT.

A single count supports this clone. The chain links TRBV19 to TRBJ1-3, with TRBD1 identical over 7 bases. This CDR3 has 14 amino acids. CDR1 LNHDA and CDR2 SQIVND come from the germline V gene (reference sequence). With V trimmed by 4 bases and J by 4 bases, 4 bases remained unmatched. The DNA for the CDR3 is TGTGCCAGTAGTACCGACAGGGCCGGAAACACCATATATTTT. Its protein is CASSTDRAGNTIYF.

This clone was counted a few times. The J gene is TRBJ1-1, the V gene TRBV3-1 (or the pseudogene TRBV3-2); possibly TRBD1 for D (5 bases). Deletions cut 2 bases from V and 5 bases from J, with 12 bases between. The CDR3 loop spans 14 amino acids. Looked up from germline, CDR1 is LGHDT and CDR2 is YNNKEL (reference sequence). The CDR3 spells CASSQTRELTEAFF. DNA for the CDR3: TGTGCCAGCAGCCAAACCAGGGAATTGACTGAAGCTTTCTTT.

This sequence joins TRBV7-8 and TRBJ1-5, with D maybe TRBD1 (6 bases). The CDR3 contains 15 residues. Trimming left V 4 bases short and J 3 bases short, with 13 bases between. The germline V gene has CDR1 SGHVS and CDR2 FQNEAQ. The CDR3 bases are TGTGCCAGCAGCTCGAGGGGGGGAGCCAATCAGCCCCAGCATTTT. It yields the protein CASSSRGGANQPQHF.

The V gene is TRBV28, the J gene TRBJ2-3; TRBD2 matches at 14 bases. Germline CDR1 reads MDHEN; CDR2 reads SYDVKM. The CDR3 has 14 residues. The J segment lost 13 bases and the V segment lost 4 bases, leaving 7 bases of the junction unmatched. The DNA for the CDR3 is TGTGCCAGCAGTTCCTCGGGACTAGCGGGGGCCGAGTATTTT. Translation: CASSSSGLAGAEYF.

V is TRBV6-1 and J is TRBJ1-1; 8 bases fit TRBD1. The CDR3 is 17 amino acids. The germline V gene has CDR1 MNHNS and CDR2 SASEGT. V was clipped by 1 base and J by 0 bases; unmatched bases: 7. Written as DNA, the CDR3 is TGTGCCAGCAGTGAAGACGACAGGGGAGTTATGAACACTGAAGCTTTCTTT. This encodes CASSEDDRGVMNTEAFF.

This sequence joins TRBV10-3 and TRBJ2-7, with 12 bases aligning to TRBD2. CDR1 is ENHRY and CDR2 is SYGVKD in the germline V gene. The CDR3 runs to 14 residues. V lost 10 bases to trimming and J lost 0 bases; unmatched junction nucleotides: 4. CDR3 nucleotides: TGTGCCACCAGGACTAGCGGGAACTCCTACGAGCAGTACTTC. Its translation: CATRTSGNSYEQYF.

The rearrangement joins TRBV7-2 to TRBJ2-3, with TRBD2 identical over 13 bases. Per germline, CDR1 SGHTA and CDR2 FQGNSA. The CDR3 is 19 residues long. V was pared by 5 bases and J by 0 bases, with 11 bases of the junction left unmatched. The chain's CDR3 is CASSLEAPTSGGSTDTQYF. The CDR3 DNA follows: TGTGCCAGCAGCCTAGAAGCCCCGACTAGCGGGGGGAGCACAGATACGCAGTATTTT.

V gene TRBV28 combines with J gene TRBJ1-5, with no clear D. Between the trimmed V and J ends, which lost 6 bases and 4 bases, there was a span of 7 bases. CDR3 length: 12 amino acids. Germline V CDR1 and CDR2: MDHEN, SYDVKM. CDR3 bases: TGTGCCAGCAGGAGGGTTAATCAGCCCCAGCATTTT. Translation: CASRRVNQPQHF.

CDR3: CASSRGGREKLFF. The CDR3 DNA follows: TGTGCCAGCAGCCGCGGGGGGCGTGAAAAACTGTTTTTT. The chain is built from TRBV7-8 and TRBJ1-4, with a tentative D call TRBD1 (6 bases). Deletions cut 5 bases from V and 7 bases from J, with 11 bases between. Germline V gives CDR1 SGHVS, CDR2 FQNEAQ. The CDR3 spans 13 residues. The full variable domain, its missing parts supplied by reference TRBV7-8 and TRBJ1-4, is GAGVSQSPRYKVAKRGQDVALRCDPISGHVSLFWYQQALGQGPEFLTYFQNEAQLDKSGLPSDRFFAERPEGSVSTLKIQRTQQEDSAVYLCASSRGGREKLFFGSGTQLSVL.

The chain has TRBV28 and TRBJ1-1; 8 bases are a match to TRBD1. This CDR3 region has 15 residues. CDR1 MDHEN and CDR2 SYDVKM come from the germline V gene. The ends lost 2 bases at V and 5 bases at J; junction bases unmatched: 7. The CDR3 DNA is TGTGCCAGCAGTTTAGGCCAAAACAGGGGGACTGAAGCTTTCTTT. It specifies CASSLGQNRGTEAFF.

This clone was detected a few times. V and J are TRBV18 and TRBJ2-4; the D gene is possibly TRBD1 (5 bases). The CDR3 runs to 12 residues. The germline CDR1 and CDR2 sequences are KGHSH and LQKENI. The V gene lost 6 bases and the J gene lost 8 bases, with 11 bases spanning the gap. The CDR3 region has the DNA TGTGCCAGCTCCCCCGGACAAGACATTCAGTACTTC. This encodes CASSPGQDIQYF.

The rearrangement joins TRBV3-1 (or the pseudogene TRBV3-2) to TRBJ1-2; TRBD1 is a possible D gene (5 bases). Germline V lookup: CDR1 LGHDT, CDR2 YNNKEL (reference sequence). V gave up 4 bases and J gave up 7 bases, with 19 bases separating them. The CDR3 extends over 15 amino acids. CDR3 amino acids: CASSLRVQGFFGYTF. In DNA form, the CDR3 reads TGTGCCAGCAGCCTCCGAGTGCAGGGTTTCTTTGGCTACACCTTC.

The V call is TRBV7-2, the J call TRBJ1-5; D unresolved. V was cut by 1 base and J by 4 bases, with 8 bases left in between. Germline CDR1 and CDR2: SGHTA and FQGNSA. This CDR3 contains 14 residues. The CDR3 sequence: CASSLVGRNQPQHF. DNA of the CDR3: TGTGCCAGCAGCTTAGTTGGCAGGAATCAGCCCCAGCATTTT.

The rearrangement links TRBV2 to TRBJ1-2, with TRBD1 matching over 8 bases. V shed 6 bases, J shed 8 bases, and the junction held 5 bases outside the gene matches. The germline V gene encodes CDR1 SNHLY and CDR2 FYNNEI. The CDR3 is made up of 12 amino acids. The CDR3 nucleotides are TGTGCCAGCAGGGAGACAGGGGACGGCTACACCTTC. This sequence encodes CASRETGDGYTF.

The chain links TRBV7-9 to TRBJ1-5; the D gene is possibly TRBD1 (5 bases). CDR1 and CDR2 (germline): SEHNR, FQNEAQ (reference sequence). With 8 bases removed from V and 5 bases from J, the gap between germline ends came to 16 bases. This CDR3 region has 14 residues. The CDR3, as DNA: TGTGCCAGCGACTTCTCGGGGGTAGATCAGCCCCAGCATTTT. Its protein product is CASDFSGVDQPQHF.

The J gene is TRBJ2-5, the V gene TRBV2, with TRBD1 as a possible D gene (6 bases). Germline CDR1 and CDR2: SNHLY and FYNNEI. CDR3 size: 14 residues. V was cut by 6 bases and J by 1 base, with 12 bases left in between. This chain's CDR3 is CASSVRGFQETQYF. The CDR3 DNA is TGTGCCAGCAGCGTCAGGGGATTCCAAGAGACCCAGTACTTC.

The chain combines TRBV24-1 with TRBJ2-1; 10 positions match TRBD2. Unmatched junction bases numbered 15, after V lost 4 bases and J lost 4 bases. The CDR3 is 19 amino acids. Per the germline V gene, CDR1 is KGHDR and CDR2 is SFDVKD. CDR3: CATSDSLERGGRGYNEQFF. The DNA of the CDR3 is TGTGCCACCAGTGACTCATTGGAGCGGGGGGGCCGGGGTTACAATGAGCAGTTCTTC.